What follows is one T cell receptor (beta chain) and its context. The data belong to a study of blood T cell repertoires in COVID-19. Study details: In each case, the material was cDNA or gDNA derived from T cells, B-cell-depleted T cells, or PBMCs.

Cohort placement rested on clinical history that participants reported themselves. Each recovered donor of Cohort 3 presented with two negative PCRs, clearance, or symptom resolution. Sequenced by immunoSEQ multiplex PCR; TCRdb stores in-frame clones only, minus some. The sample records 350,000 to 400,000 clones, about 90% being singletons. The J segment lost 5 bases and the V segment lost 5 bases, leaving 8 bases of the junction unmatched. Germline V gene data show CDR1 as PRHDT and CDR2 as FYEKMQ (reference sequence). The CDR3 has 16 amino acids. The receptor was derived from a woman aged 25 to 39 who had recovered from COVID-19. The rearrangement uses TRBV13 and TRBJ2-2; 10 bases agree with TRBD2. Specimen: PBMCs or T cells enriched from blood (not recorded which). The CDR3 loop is CASSLEREGRTGELFF. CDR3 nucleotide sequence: TGTGCCAGCAGCCTAGAGCGGGAGGGCCGAACCGGGGAGCTGTTTTTT.